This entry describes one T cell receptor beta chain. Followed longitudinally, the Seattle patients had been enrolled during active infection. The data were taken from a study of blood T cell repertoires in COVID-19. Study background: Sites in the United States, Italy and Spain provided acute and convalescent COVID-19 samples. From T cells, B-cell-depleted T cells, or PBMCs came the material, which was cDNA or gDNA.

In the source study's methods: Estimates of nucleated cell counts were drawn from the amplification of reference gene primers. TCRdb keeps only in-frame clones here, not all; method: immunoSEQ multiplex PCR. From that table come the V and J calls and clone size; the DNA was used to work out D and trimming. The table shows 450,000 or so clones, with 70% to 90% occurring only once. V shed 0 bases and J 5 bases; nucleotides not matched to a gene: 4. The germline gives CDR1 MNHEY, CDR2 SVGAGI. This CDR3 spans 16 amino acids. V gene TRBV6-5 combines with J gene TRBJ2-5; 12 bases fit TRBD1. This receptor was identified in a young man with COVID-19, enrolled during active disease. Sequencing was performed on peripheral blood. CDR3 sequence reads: CASSYSGQGARETQYF. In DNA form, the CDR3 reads TGTGCCAGCAGTTACTCGGGACAGGGGGCGCGTGAGACCCAGTACTTC.